This T cell receptor beta chain is from a study of blood T cell repertoires in COVID-19. Overall study: COVID-19 samples, acute and convalescent, were from the United States, Italy and Spain. T cells, B-cell-depleted T cells, or PBMCs provided the cDNA or gDNA that served as material.

This clone appeared a single time. Germline lookup yields CDR1 MNHNY and CDR2 SVGAGI (reference sequence). V gave up 1 base and J gave up 2 bases; unmatched junction bases: 5. CDR3 size: 15 residues. How the authors handled the data: Reference gene primer amplification gave nucleated cell count estimates. Using immunoSEQ multiplex PCR, the repertoire was profiled, and TCRdb retains in-frame clones only, with some absent. Clone size and V and J calls were adopted from that table, with D and trimming inferred from the DNA. The sample holds 150,000 to 200,000 clones, roughly 85% seen once. The sample comprised peripheral blood. The sequence derives from a man aged 55 to 70 with active or convalescent COVID-19. The chain joins TRBV6-6 to TRBJ2-7; 7 positions agree with TRBD1. CDR3 bases: TGTGCCAGCAGTTACTACCGGACAGGTCCCTACGAGCAGTACTTC. Protein: CASSYYRTGPYEQYF.